This T cell receptor (beta chain) originates from a study of cytomegalovirus exposure and HLA in healthy donors (dated by TCRdb to about 2017). Concerning the study at large: In an earlier analysis of under 750 of the donors, under 300 Gb of sequence data and roughly 100 million unique TCR beta sequences from 150 million to 200 million T cells were reported. Around 330 gigabases of sequencing data and approximately 92 million unique TCR sequences made up an early release that covered approximately 620 HLA-typed donors. Of the roughly 390 genotyped donors, 65% to 90% fell in the genetic ancestry cluster associated with self-reported Caucasian donors. The study aimed to test whether signatures of past pathogen exposure could be identified by cataloging public T cell receptors. The study used immunosequencing to profile the T cell repertoires of 666 subjects and linked those repertoires to cytomegalovirus serostatus. Besides the first cohort of roughly 640 subjects, a separate validation cohort made up of over 95 different subjects was used. High-throughput TCR immunosequencing, statistical association of individual TCRs with disease status, and machine learning were combined to predict cytomegalovirus infection status. A later analysis re-analyzed previously published TCR beta repertoires from approximately 700 donors and added high-resolution HLA genotyping to study TCR occurrence patterns. In the later analysis, no new phenotypic data were used to find candidate immune exposures; instead, reliance was placed on TCR beta sequences and their occurrence across donors. To decide whether each TCR beta V gene segment behaved as functional or pseudogenic, an earlier analysis of some 580 of the donors relied on high-throughput TCR beta sequencing. Donor age, sex, ethnicity and CMV serostatus were compiled together with the repertoire data. In a later genetic analysis, genome-wide SNP genotypes for about three fifths of the 666 donors were used, and that subset was treated as a discovery cohort. Every repertoire in the discovery cohort had been generated on one and the same sequencing platform. HLA typing included class I and class II loci at four-digit resolution. The number of donors typed differed by locus, with about 629-630 for A, B, C, DRB1 and DQB1, around 500 for DQA1, nearly 610 for DPA1, and some 440 for DPB1. Because of strong linkage in the cohort, five DR-DQ haplotypes were treated as single units for association and clustering. On average, 235,054 unique TCR beta nucleotide sequences were sequenced per donor among 350 to 400 genotyped donors of the cohort, with about 19% of those sequences being non-productive.

In total, approximately 690 healthy bone marrow donors made up the cohort. At the time of sampling, all cohort members were nominally healthy, though unrecorded immune exposures were likely present. The donor was CMV seronegative and belonged to the group of 320 or so seronegative cohort members. Every donor gave a peripheral blood sample, and the peripheral blood mononuclear cells from that sample were used for TCR beta sequencing. The Qiagen DNeasy Blood Extraction Kit was used to extract genomic DNA from the blood cell samples. Trimming costs V 2 bases and J 2 bases, and their ends lie 8 bases apart. In the germline V gene, CDR1 corresponds to SNHLY and CDR2 to FYNNEI. From its cysteine to its phenylalanine, the CDR3 spans 14 amino acids. Only CDR3 DNA is held: 42 bases, read in frame from base 1. Library construction relied on the immunoSEQ multiplex PCR assay. For the multiplex PCR, a mixture combining 60 forward primers for TCR Vbeta segments and 13 reverse primers for TCR Jbeta segments was used. A multiplex PCR assay on genomic DNA amplified the CDR3 region of rearranged TCR beta genes. Amplified TCR beta libraries were sequenced as 87-base-pair reads on the Illumina HiSeq System. The published analysis was carried out like this. A later analysis counted about 82 million unique TCR beta chains across the 666 repertoires, and 10 million to 12 million of these chains were shared by at least two donors. Raw reads were error-corrected and collapsed into unique sequences with a nearest-neighbor algorithm that merged closely related sequences to remove PCR and sequencing errors. Alignment of CDR3 sequences to IMGT reference sequences was used to assign V, D and J gene segments. Each retained sequence needed at least a six-nucleotide match to both a V gene segment and a J gene segment. A rearrangement counted as productive if the CDR3 had no stop codons and remained in frame with V and J, and every other rearrangement counted as non-productive. Following IMGT convention, CDR3 was defined as the stretch from the second conserved V-encoded cysteine up to the conserved J-encoded phenylalanine. In an earlier analysis of more than 550 of the donors, sequences lacking an unambiguous match to a single V gene segment were excluded. In an earlier analysis of approximately 500 of the donors, a V segment was called functional when productive rearrangements were above 56.7%, and segregating when the standard deviation between donors exceeded 5%. A statistical classification framework was developed to diagnose cytomegalovirus status using the catalog of TCR beta chain sequences. A later analysis assigned V and J genes by comparing TCR nucleotide sequences with IMGT/GENE-DB human TR gene sequences. The TCRdist pipeline was used in a later analysis to assign CDR3 sequences and most-parsimonious VDJ recombination scenarios. A later analysis defined each TCR beta chain by its CDR3 amino acid sequence plus V-gene family, and excluded reads lacking a unique V-gene family. In a later analysis, approximately 590 highly shared, low-generation-probability nucleotide sequences were removed to address suspected cross-contamination and a sequencing artifact. In a later analysis, a clonal expansion index was calculated for each public chain from normalized within-repertoire ranks of inferred template counts. In a later analysis, generation probabilities were computed using a VDJ recombination model fitted to out-of-frame rearrangements, and the results were checked against IGoR. In a later analysis, TCR-TCR, TCR-HLA and TCR-CMV co-occurrence was scored with hypergeometric tests, and a repertoire-size bias correction was applied to TCR pairs. A later analysis estimated false discovery rates by permuting HLA or CMV assignments 20 times. In a later analysis, co-occurring TCRs were grouped using DBSCAN, with TCRdist sequence similarity added in when clustering inside HLA-allele-positive subsets. Co-occurrence clustering excluded repertoires with fewer than 30,000 or more than 120,000 public chains, plus five with anomalous nucleotide sharing. The immuneACCESS repertoire file appears here via TCRdb, limited to in-frame rearrangements. These files lack a portion of the clones; in checked studies, under half of the deficit traces to unresolved V genes, and the cause of the others is not known. From that table come the V and J calls and clone size; the DNA was used to work out D and trimming. The sample table holds some 150,000 clones, of which around four fifths were seen once. The ten largest make up over 0.95% of the sample.

Note on this clone: Which antigen it targets is not known. The sample holds no much larger clone one base away, and base qualities are not on file.

Study-level results and caveats: In both the original and validation cohorts, the classifier was reported to diagnose cytomegalovirus status with high specificity and sensitivity. It was suggested by the authors that the approach could potentially be generalized to other disease states and immunological phenotypes. The study gave a list of over 150 TCR beta chains associated with cytomegalovirus. CMV serostatus was the only immune exposure information available for the cohort. A further reported finding was that TCR beta sequences accurately predicted the HLA-A and HLA-B alleles for most subjects in the first cohort. In an earlier analysis of some 500 of the donors, most TCR beta V segments appeared in productive rearrangements about 87% or about 30% of the time, broadly matching IMGT annotations. Compared with the roughly 710-donor mean, donors in an Asian-associated ancestry cluster had fewer N-insertions in productive TCRs, according to a later genetic analysis. Most CMV-associated TCR beta chains appeared to be HLA-restricted in a later analysis, and the HLA associations seemed to be driven largely by CMV exposure. When HLA alleles, especially DR and DQ, strongly co-occurred, attributing TCR associations to individual alleles was difficult. Approximately 18 rarely observed V segments, including chromosome 9 orphons, were excluded from the earlier analysis of almost 600 of the donors because counts were too low. Specific HLA alleles were associated with roughly 17,000 TCR beta sequences at a false discovery rate of 0.05 in a later analysis. Correlated functional status among segregating V segments might be attributable to linkage disequilibrium, but an unknown experimental factor could not be ruled out. HLA typing was unavailable for some donors at each locus, so association tests used only the typed subset. Only TCR beta chains were sequenced in this cohort, and the absence of alpha or paired-chain data limited detectable features. Some IMGT-functional V segments, including TRBV6-2 and TRBV6-3, could not be distinguished by the 87-base-pair reads and were therefore excluded. While some public TCRs were present in many individuals, most TCR sequences turned up only very rarely across donors. Compared with equally common non-associated chains, HLA-associated TCR beta chains in a later analysis were more clonally expanded and had lower generation probabilities. A cluster of highly shared sequence variants was judged likely to represent a technical artifact of the sequencing pipeline. According to a later analysis, parvovirus B19, influenza, CMV and Epstein-Barr virus appeared linked to several top co-occurrence clusters. Roughly uniform sequencing depth across donors was assumed in presence/absence analyses, although this assumption may not hold. In a later genetic analysis, a missense DCLRE1C variant was associated with V-gene and J-gene trimming of TCR beta chains, and the association was replicated in an independent cohort. A later analysis found that TCR association rates varied across HLA loci, with DRB1 alleles showing the most associated TCRs and HLA-C alleles the fewest. In vitro tests confirmed that a few of the cytomegalovirus-associated TCR beta chains recognize cytomegalovirus antigens.

The origin of this receptor is a woman aged 50 to 60 in good health and CMV-seronegative. Sequences were obtained from PBMCs. The chain is encoded by TRBV2 joined to TRBJ2-3; the D gene cannot be resolved reliably. Read as DNA, the sequence is TGTGCCAGCAGTGAAACAGCTACCACAGATACGCAGTATTTT. This codes for CASSETATTDTQYF.